The present TCR beta chain was sequenced within a study of blood T cell repertoires in COVID-19. Study at large: Italy, Spain and the United States were the sources of the convalescent and acute COVID-19 samples. Nucleic acid was either cDNA or gDNA, and it came from T cells, B-cell-depleted T cells, or PBMCs.

The authors' processing: Amplification with reference gene primers provided the estimates of nucleated cell counts. TCRdb keeps only in-frame clones here, not all; method: immunoSEQ multiplex PCR. V and J calls and clone size follow that table, whereas D and trimming were derived from the DNA. The sample contains 150,000 to 200,000 clones, about 87% of which appear only once. Per the germline V gene, CDR1 is MNHEY and CDR2 is SMNVEV (reference sequence). The CDR3 covers 13 residues. The V end was cut by 2 bases, the J end by 7 bases, with 11 bases between. This TCR was recovered from a man in his sixties with acute or convalescent COVID-19. Sequencing used peripheral blood. The chain couples TRBV27 to TRBJ2-5; a possible D gene is TRBD1 (5 bases). As DNA, the CDR3 is TGTGCCAGCAGTTTACGGCAGGGATGGACCCAGTACTTC. Translation: CASSLRQGWTQYF.